These 18 T cell receptor beta chains originate from one sample sequenced in a study of T cell responses to AZD1222 COVID-19 vaccine (dated by TCRdb to about 2021). According to the study, the label for this sample's time point signals: baseline before first vaccination. The treatment or condition label, as the study defines it: meningococcal conjugate vaccine given as trial control. Receptor libraries were prepared by the immunoSEQ multiplex PCR assay. TCRdb carries this immuneACCESS record with in-frame sequences only. Its versions omit some clonotypes, under half of them owing to an unresolved V gene in the studies checked, with the rest unexplained. The sample yields 130,000 to 150,000 clones; approximately 90% were counted once. The top ten constitute 2.8% of the sample. The material was peripheral blood, obtained on day 0 of MenACWY control vaccination. The receptors derive from an adult in good health.

This chain connects TRBV18 to TRBJ2-3; D call uncertain. The CDR3 consists of 15 residues. Trimming took off 3 bases at V and 1 base at J, with 11 bases between the two ends. Germline CDR1 and CDR2: KGHSH and LQKENI. CDR3 loop: CASSPGLGGTDTQYF. CDR3 in DNA: TGTGCCAGCTCACCTGGATTAGGAGGCACAGATACGCAGTATTTT.

This clone was seen only once. The V and J genes are TRBV7-2 and TRBJ2-7, with 7 bases identical to TRBD2. Germline values: CDR1 SGHTA, CDR2 FQGNSA. The CDR3 has 14 residues. Unmatched junction bases numbered 8, after V lost 6 bases and J lost 3 bases. As DNA, the CDR3 is TGTGCCAGCAGAGCGAGCGGGACCAACTACGAGCAGTACTTC. Encoded protein: CASRASGTNYEQYF. Combining the CDR3 with reference TRBV7-2 and TRBJ2-7 gives the whole variable domain GAGVSQSPSNKVTEKGKDVELRCDPISGHTALYWYRQSLGQGLEFLIYFQGNSAPDKSGLPSDRFSAERTGGSVSTLTIQRTQQEDSAVYLCASRASGTNYEQYFGPGTRLTVT.

A note on this clone: The sample holds other DNA sequences that translate to the same CDR3. This chain connects TRBV5-1 to TRBJ1-2, with a weak D call TRBD1 (5 bases). Germline assignment: CDR1 SGHRS and CDR2 YFSETQ. The CDR3 has 15 residues. Trimming shortened V by 0 bases and J by 0 bases, and 9 bases separated the two germline ends. CDR3 nucleotides: TGCGCCAGCAGCTTGGAAACAGGAGCTAACTATGGCTACACCTTC. Translated: CASSLETGANYGYTF. The full variable domain, its missing parts supplied by reference TRBV5-1 and TRBJ1-2, is KAGVTQTPRYLIKTRGQQVTLSCSPISGHRSVSWYQQTPGQGLQFLFEYFSETQRNKGNFPGRFSGRQFSNSRSEMNVSTLELGDSALYLCASSLETGANYGYTFGSGTRLTVV.

V usage is TRBV3-1 (or the pseudogene TRBV3-2) and J usage is TRBJ1-2; 9 nucleotides line up with TRBD1. Germline CDR1 reads LGHDT; CDR2 reads YNNKEL (reference sequence). After removal of 4 bases from V and 2 bases from J, the junction contained 2 bases not matched to a gene. The CDR3 spans 14 residues. Written as DNA, the CDR3 is TGTGCCAGCAGCCGAGGGACAGGGAACTATGGCTACACCTTC. Translated: CASSRGTGNYGYTF.

The V call is TRBV4-2, the J call TRBJ1-3; D unresolved. The germline V gene has CDR1 LGHNA and CDR2 YNFKEQ. Trimming left V 0 bases short and J 2 bases short, with 11 bases between. CDR3 length: 16 amino acids. The CDR3 sequence: CASSQEAGSPGNTIYF. Written as DNA, the CDR3 is TGTGCCAGCAGCCAAGAGGCGGGTTCCCCTGGAAACACCATATATTTT.

The rearrangement uses TRBV9 and TRBJ2-7, with D possibly matching TRBD2 (6 bases). Germline V gene data show CDR1 as SGDLS and CDR2 as YYNGEE. The CDR3 has 12 amino acids. V lost 4 bases, J lost 6 bases, and 11 bases lay in between. CDR3 residues: CASSSVGGEQYF. DNA of the CDR3: TGTGCCAGCAGCTCAGTGGGAGGCGAGCAGTACTTC. The variable domain in full, with the rest retrieved from reference TRBV9 and TRBJ2-7, is DSGVTQTPKHLITATGQRVTLRCSPRSGDLSVYWYQQSLDQGLQFLIQYYNGEERAKGNILERFSAQQFPDLHSELNLSSLELGDSALYFCASSSVGGEQYFGPGTRLTVT.

The chain uses TRBV5-1 and TRBJ1-1; weak D call: TRBD1 (5 bases). Trimming stripped 4 bases from V and 4 bases from J, with 14 bases between. The CDR3 contains 14 residues. Germline loops: CDR1 SGHRS, CDR2 YFSETQ. The CDR3 reads CASSLWGSGTEAFF. DNA for the CDR3: TGCGCCAGCAGCCTGTGGGGGAGTGGCACTGAAGCTTTCTTT.

The CDR3 DNA follows: TGCAGCGTTGTGAGGAACGAGCAGTACTTC. Protein: CSVVRNEQYF. The rearrangement links TRBV29-1 to TRBJ2-7; D gene ambiguous. The CDR3 totals 10 residues. Looked up from germline, CDR1 is SQVTM and CDR2 is ANQGSEA. V lost 4 bases, J lost 5 bases, and 6 bases lay in between.

The gene calls are TRBV5-1 and TRBJ1-3; D not resolved. CDR1 is SGHRS and CDR2 is YFSETQ in the germline V gene. V was shortened by 0 bases and J by 4 bases, with 2 bases between the two germline ends. The CDR3 covers 12 residues. CDR3 DNA: TGCGCCAGCAGCTTGGCGGGAAACACCATATATTTT. It codes for CASSLAGNTIYF.

The rearrangement joins TRBV15 to TRBJ2-1; tentatively, D is TRBD1 (6 bases). The CDR3 consists of 14 residues. Trimming removed 2 bases from V and 4 bases from J, with 9 bases in between. Per the germline V gene, CDR1 is LNHNV and CDR2 is YYDKDF (reference sequence). The CDR3 nucleotides read TGTGCCACCAGCAGACGCGGACAGTACAATGAGCAGTTCTTC. Translation: CATSRRGQYNEQFF.

The CDR3 bases are TGTGCCTGGAGTGCACTCGGGACAGGGGGACTATACTATGGCTACACCTTC. Protein product: CAWSALGTGGLYYGYTF. The V gene is TRBV30, the J gene TRBJ1-2, with 11 positions matching TRBD1. Germline CDR1 reads GTSNPN; CDR2 reads SVGIG (reference sequence). Trimming removed 1 base from V and 3 bases from J; junction bases left unmatched: 10. CDR3 length equals 17 residues.

The chain combines TRBV9 with TRBJ1-1; D call uncertain. Trimming took off 0 bases at V and 4 bases at J, with 13 bases between the two ends. Germline assignment: CDR1 SGDLS and CDR2 YYNGEE. The CDR3 length is 15 residues. The CDR3 coding sequence is TGTGCCAGCAGCGTAGGGGCCGGGTACGGCACTGAAGCTTTCTTT. Translation gives CASSVGAGYGTEAFF.

The chain carries TRBV6-5 and TRBJ1-1, with D tentatively TRBD1 (5 bases). Between the trimmed V and J ends, which lost 7 bases and 4 bases, there was a span of 16 bases. The CDR3 consists of 14 residues. Germline values: CDR1 MNHEY, CDR2 SVGAGI. The CDR3 loop is CASIVQGFGTEAFF. CDR3 in DNA: TGTGCCAGCATAGTCCAGGGCTTCGGCACTGAAGCTTTCTTT.

V is TRBV5-6 and J is TRBJ2-7; D may be TRBD2 (6 bases). This CDR3 has 15 residues. Germline CDR1 reads SGHDT; CDR2 reads YYEEEE. Trimming removed 1 base at V and 5 bases at J, with 16 bases between. CDR3 loop: CASSLRAGPFHEQYF. The CDR3 DNA reads TGTGCCAGCAGCTTGAGAGCGGGTCCCTTTCACGAGCAGTACTTC.

V and J are TRBV4-1 and TRBJ1-2; D possibly corresponds to TRBD1 (5 bases). Trimming left V 0 bases short and J 8 bases short, with 16 bases between. CDR3 size: 15 residues. The V gene's germline CDR1 is MGHRA and CDR2 YSYEKL. CDR3 residues: CASSQEAGPSRGYTF. CDR3 in DNA: TGCGCCAGCAGCCAAGAAGCAGGGCCCTCTCGGGGCTACACCTTC.

As DNA, the CDR3 is TGTGCCAGCAGCCCCGACAGGAACGAGCAGTACTTC. Its translation is CASSPDRNEQYF. V gene TRBV7-9 combines with J gene TRBJ2-7; D is perhaps TRBD1 (6 bases). Looked up from germline, CDR1 is SEHNR and CDR2 is FQNEAQ (reference sequence). The CDR3 is 12 amino acids. The V gene lost 5 bases and the J gene lost 5 bases, with 10 bases spanning the gap.

The chain joins TRBV5-4 to TRBJ2-6; the D is unclear. Trimming removed 4 bases at V and 0 bases at J, with 8 bases between. The length of the CDR3 is 15 residues. CDR1 and CDR2 from the germline V gene are SGHNT and YYREEE (reference sequence). The CDR3 bases are TGTGCCAGCAGCCTTCACGTCTCTGGGGCCAACGTCCTGACTTTC. Protein sequence: CASSLHVSGANVLTF.

This clone has more than one count but fewer than ten. The chain employs TRBV27 and TRBJ1-1, with TRBD1 matching 7 bases. The CDR3 length is 14 residues. CDR1 and CDR2 (germline): MNHEY, SMNVEV (reference sequence). Trimming took 6 bases from V and 3 from J; bases not matched to a gene: 7. As DNA, the CDR3 is TGTGCCAGCAGCCCGGCAGGGGGTCACACTGAAGCTTTCTTT. This gives the protein CASSPAGGHTEAFF.